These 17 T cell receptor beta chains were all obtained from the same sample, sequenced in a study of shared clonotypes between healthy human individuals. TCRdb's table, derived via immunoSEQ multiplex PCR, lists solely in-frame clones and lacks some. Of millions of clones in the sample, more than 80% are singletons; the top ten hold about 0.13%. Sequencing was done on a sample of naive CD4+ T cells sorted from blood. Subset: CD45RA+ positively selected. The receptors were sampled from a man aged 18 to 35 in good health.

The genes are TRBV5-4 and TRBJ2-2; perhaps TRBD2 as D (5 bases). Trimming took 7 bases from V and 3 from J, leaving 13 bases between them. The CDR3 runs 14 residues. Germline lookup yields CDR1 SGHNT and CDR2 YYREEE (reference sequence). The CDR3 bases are TGTGCCAGCGCAGCGGCGTCGGACACCGGGGAGCTGTTTTTT. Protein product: CASAAASDTGELFF.

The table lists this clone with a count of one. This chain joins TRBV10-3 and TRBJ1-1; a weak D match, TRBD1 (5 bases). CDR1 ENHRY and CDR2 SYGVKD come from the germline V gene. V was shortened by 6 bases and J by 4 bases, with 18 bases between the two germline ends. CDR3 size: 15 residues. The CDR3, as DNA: TGTGCCATCAGGGCTAGCGGCGAGAGGGGCACTGAAGCTTTCTTT. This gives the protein CAIRASGERGTEAFF.

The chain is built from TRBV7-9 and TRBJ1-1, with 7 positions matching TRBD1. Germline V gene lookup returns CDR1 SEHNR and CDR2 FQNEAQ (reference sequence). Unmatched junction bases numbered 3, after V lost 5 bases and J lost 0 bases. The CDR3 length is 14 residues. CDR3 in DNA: TGTGCCAGCAGCCGGGACAGAGTGAACACTGAAGCTTTCTTT. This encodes CASSRDRVNTEAFF.

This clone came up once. The CDR3 here is CASSSNRGEQFF. The CDR3 DNA reads as TGCGCCAGCAGCTCTAACAGGGGTGAGCAGTTCTTC. The J gene is TRBJ2-1, the V gene TRBV5-1; 7 bases fit TRBD1. The CDR3 length is 12 residues. The germline V gene has CDR1 SGHRS and CDR2 YFSETQ. With 3 bases clipped from V and 9 bases from J, the junction kept 3 bases outside the gene matches.

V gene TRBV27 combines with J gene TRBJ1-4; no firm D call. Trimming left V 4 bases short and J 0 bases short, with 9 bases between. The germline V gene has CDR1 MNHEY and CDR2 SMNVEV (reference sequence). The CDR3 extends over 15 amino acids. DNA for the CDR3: TGTGCCAGCAGTTCTTCCGATCCAACTAATGAAAAACTGTTTTTT. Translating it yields CASSSSDPTNEKLFF.

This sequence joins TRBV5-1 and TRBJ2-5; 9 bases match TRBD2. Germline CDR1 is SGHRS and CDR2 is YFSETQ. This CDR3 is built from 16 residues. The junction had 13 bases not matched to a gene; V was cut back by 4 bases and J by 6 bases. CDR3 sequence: CASSRRVLAGSKTQYF. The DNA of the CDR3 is TGCGCCAGCAGCCGGCGGGTGCTAGCGGGGTCTAAGACCCAGTACTTC.

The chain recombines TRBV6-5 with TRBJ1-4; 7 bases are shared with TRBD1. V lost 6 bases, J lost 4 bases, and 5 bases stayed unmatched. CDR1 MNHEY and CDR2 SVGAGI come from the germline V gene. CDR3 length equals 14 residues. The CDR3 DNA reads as TGTGCCAGCAGGCTGGGACAGAATAATGAAAAACTGTTTTTT. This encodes CASRLGQNNEKLFF.

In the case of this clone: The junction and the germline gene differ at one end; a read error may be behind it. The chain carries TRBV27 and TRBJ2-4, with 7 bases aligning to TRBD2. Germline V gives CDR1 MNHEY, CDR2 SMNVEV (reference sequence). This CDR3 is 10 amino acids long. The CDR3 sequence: CASSLTSWIF. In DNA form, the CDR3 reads TGTGCCAGCAGCTTGACTAGCTGGATCTTC.

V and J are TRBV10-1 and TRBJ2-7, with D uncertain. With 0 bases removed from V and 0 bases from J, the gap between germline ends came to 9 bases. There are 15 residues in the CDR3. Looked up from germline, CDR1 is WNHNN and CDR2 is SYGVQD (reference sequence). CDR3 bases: TGCGCCAGCAGTGAGTCTATCAGCGCCTCCTACGAGCAGTACTTC. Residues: CASSESISASYEQYF.

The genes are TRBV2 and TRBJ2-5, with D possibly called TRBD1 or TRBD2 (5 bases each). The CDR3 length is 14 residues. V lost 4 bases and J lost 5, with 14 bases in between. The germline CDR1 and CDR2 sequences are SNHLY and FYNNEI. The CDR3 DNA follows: TGTGCCAGCAGTGTGGGGGACCCGTGGGAGACCCAGTACTTC. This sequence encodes CASSVGDPWETQYF.

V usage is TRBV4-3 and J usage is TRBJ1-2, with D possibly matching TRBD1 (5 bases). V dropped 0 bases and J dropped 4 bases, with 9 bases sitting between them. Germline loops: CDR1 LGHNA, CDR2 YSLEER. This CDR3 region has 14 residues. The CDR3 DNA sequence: TGCGCCAGCAGCCAAGATCAGGGTAGCTATGGCTACACCTTC. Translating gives CASSQDQGSYGYTF.

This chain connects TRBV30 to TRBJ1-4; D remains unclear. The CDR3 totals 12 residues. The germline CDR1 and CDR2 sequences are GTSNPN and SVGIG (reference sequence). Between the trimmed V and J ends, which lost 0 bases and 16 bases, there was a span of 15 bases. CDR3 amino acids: CAWSVLETPPFF. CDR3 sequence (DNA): TGTGCCTGGAGTGTACTGGAGACACCGCCGTTTTTT. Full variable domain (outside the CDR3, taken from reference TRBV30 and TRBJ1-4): SQTIHQWPATLVQPVGSPLSLECTVEGTSNPNLYWYRQAAGRGLQLLFYSVGIGQISSEVPQNLSASRPQDRQFILSSKKLLLSDSGFYLCAWSVLETPPFFGSGTQLSVL.

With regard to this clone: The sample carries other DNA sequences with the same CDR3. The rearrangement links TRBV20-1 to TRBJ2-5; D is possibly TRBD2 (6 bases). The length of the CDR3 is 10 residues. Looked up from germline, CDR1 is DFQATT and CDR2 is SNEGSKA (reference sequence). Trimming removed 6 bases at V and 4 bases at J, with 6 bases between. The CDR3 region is CSAGGETQYF. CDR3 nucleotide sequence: TGCAGTGCGGGGGGAGAGACCCAGTACTTC.

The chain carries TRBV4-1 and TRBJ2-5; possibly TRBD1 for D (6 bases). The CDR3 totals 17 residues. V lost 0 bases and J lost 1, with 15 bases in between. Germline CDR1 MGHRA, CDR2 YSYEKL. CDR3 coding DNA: TGCGCCAGCAGCCAAGATAAGTCCACAGGGTCCCAAGAGACCCAGTACTTC. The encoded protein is CASSQDKSTGSQETQYF.

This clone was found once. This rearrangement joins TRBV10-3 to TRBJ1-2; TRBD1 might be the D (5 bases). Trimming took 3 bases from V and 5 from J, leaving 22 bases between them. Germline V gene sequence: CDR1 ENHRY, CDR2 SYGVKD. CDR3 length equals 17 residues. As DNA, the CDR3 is TGTGCCATCAGTGACGTTCTCTGGAGCTGGGGCAAATATGGCTACACCTTC. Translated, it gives CAISDVLWSWGKYGYTF.

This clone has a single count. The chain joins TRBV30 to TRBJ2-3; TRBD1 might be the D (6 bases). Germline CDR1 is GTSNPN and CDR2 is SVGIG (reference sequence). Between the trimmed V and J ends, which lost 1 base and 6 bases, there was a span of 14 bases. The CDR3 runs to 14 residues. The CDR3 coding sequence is TGTGCCTGGAGTGCAGACTCGAGGGGGGATACGCAGTATTTT. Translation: CAWSADSRGDTQYF.

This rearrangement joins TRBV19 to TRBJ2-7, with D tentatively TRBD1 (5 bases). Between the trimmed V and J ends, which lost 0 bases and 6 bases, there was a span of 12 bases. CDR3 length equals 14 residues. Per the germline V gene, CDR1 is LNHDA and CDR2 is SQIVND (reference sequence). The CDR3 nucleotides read TGTGCCAGTAGTATAGATAGGGGAACGGGCGAGCAGTACTTC. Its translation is CASSIDRGTGEQYF.